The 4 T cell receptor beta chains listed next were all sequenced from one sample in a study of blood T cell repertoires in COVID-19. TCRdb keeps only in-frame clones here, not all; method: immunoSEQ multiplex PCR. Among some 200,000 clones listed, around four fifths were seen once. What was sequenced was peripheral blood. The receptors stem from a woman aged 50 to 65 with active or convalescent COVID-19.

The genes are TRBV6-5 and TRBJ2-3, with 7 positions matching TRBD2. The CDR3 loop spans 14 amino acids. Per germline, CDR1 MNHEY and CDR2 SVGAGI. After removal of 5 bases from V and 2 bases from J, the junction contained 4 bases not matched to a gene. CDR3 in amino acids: CASSRRGFTDTQYF. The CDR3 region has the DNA TGTGCCAGCAGTCGGCGGGGGTTCACAGATACGCAGTATTTT.

In nucleotides, the CDR3 is TGTGCCAGCAGCCCGGCCAGGGGCCGGATGGGGGCCCAGTACTTC. Translation gives CASSPARGRMGAQYF. V usage is TRBV28 and J usage is TRBJ2-5; TRBD1 is a possible D gene (6 bases). V shed 6 bases and J shed 9 bases, with 23 bases lying between them. The germline gives CDR1 MDHEN, CDR2 SYDVKM. This CDR3 region has 15 residues.

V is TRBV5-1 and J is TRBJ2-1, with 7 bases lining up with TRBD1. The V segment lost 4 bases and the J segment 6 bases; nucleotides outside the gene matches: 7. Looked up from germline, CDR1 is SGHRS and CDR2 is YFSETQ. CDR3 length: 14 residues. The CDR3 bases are TGCGCCAGCAGCGATCAACAGGGGTCCAATGAGCAGTTCTTC. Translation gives CASSDQQGSNEQFF.

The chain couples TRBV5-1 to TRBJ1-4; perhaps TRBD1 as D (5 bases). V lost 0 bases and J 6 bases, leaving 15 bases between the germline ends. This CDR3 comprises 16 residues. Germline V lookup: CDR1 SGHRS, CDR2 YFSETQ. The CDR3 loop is CASSLVASGMDEKLFF. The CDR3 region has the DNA TGCGCCAGCAGCTTGGTTGCTTCAGGGATGGATGAAAAACTGTTTTTT.